Detailed here is one T cell receptor (beta chain). The target antigen is unknown. A single record per CDR3 protein comes from TCRdb applying MiXCR to the 5' RACE reads. This sample has 470,000 or so distinct CDR3 sequences, with roughly 27% found just once. The data stem from a study of CD8 T cells in ankylosing spondylitis. Whole-study results and caveats: Among TCR beta sequences, a motif of several highly homologous variants appeared characteristic of ankylosing spondylitis blood.

This clonotype was sampled from a male donor with ankylosing spondylitis. The sample was blood, either unsorted or a sorted T cell fraction (not recorded which).

In nucleotides, the CDR3 is TGCGCCAGCGGGCCACTAGCGGGAGACGGCAATGAGCAGTTCTTC. Amino acid sequence: CASGPLAGDGNEQFF. V and J are TRBV10-1 and TRBJ2-1, with 11 bases matching TRBD2. Germline CDR1 is WNHNN and CDR2 is SYGVQD (reference sequence). The CDR3 totals 15 residues. V gave up 8 bases and J gave up 6 bases; unmatched junction bases: 9.